These 17 T cell receptor beta chains share one sample of origin, sequenced in a study of PD-L1 blockade in urothelial cancer. Sequencing used immunoSEQ multiplex PCR; TCRdb keeps in-frame clones, though not all of them. This table has tens of thousands of clones, roughly 84% appearing once. Time point here: peripheral blood 6 weeks after treatment start. Source: PBMCs, taken around atezolizumab (anti-PD-L1) treatment. The receptors here all came from a man aged 45 to 65 with urothelial cancer.

The chain recombines TRBV25-1 with TRBJ2-5, with a possible D match to TRBD2 (5 bases). Trimming removed 4 bases at V and 5 bases at J, with 11 bases between. The CDR3 loop spans 13 amino acids. Germline V gene sequence: CDR1 MGHDK, CDR2 SYGVNS. CDR3 coding DNA: TGTGCCAGCAGTGGAACGGGGTCGGAGACCCAGTACTTC. Its translation: CASSGTGSETQYF. Filled out from reference TRBV25-1 and TRBJ2-5, the complete variable domain reads EADIYQTPRYLVIGTGKKITLECSQTMGHDKMYWYQQDPGMELHLIHYSYGVNSTEKGDLSSESTVSRIRTEHFPLTLESARPSHTSQYLCASSGTGSETQYFGPGTRLLVL.

The rearrangement links TRBV6-5 to TRBJ2-3, with D tentatively TRBD2 (5 bases). V lost 5 bases and J 3 bases, leaving 12 bases between the germline ends. Per the germline V gene, CDR1 is MNHEY and CDR2 is SVGAGI. This CDR3 is 14 amino acids long. For the CDR3, the DNA is TGTGCCAGCAGTGTCGGCGGAGGTACAGATACGCAGTATTTT. It is translated as CASSVGGGTDTQYF.

The chain joins TRBV7-6 to TRBJ2-2; 11 nucleotides line up with TRBD2. From germline, CDR1 is SGHVS and CDR2 FNYEAQ. This CDR3 has 18 residues. Trimming removed 0 bases from V and 5 bases from J; junction bases left unmatched: 8. In DNA, the CDR3 is TGTGCCAGCAGCTTAGCGCCTAGCGGGAGGACGGGGACCGGGGAGCTGTTTTTT. Encoded protein: CASSLAPSGRTGTGELFF.

This clone was detected a few times. The chain recombines TRBV6-1 with TRBJ1-2, with a possible D match to TRBD1 (6 bases). Trimming shortened V by 2 bases and J by 4 bases, and 17 bases separated the two germline ends. The CDR3 spans 16 residues. Germline CDR1 MNHNS, CDR2 SASEGT. The CDR3 nucleotides are TGTGCCAGCAGTGAAAGGGACGGACAGCCGTTCTATGGCTACACCTTC. It is translated as CASSERDGQPFYGYTF.

This chain uses TRBV6-1 with TRBJ2-3; no firm D call. Trimming removed 1 base from V and 4 bases from J, with 6 bases in between. Germline lookup yields CDR1 MNHNS and CDR2 SASEGT. The CDR3 is 13 residues long. CDR3 nucleotides: TGTGCCAGCAGTGAAGGCGGATCAGATACGCAGTATTTT. It translates to CASSEGGSDTQYF.

V gene TRBV5-5 combines with J gene TRBJ1-4, with 7 bases lining up with TRBD1. The germline V gene has CDR1 SGHKS and CDR2 YYEKEE (reference sequence). The CDR3 spans 18 residues. Losses at the gene ends were 4 bases for V and 1 base for J; bases not matched to a gene: 13. Here the CDR3 reads CASSHDREKSRTNEKLFF. The DNA for the CDR3 is TGTGCCAGCAGCCACGACAGGGAGAAGTCTCGAACTAATGAAAAACTGTTTTTT.

J is TRBJ2-7 and V is TRBV7-6; TRBD1 might be the D (6 bases). This CDR3 region has 15 residues. CDR1 and CDR2 (germline): SGHVS, FNYEAQ. V lost 8 bases to trimming and J lost 7 bases, with 24 bases between them. This chain's CDR3 is CASSPLLVGAGEQYF. In DNA, the CDR3 is TGTGCCAGCTCGCCCCTACTCGTGGGGGCGGGTGAGCAGTACTTC.

J is TRBJ1-5 and V is TRBV5-7; D remains ambiguous. TRBV5-7 is an open reading frame, and its role is uncertain. V lost 2 bases to trimming and J lost 3 bases, with 6 bases between them. This CDR3 contains 13 residues. This CDR3 reads CASSLGVNQPQHF. Written as DNA, the CDR3 is TGTGCCAGCAGCTTAGGAGTCAATCAGCCCCAGCATTTT.

This clone came up once. The chain is built from TRBV4-1 and TRBJ2-4; 7 bases fit TRBD2. The CDR3 length is 19 residues. V shed 0 bases and J 0 bases; nucleotides not matched to a gene: 11. Per the germline V gene, CDR1 is MGHRA and CDR2 is YSYEKL. For the CDR3, the DNA is TGCGCCAGCAGCCAAGAAGGTCGGGGGGTGGGCTTAGCCAAAAACATTCAGTACTTC. Protein sequence: CASSQEGRGVGLAKNIQYF.

The chain uses TRBV27 and TRBJ2-2; no reliable D call. The germline V and J ends were trimmed by 7 bases and 5 bases, with 14 bases remaining between them. Germline CDR1 reads MNHEY; CDR2 reads SMNVEV (reference sequence). The CDR3 runs to 14 residues. The DNA for the CDR3 is TGTGCCAGCACCTACTCTGCCCGGACCGGGGAGCTGTTTTTT. It specifies CASTYSARTGELFF.

The chain has TRBV6-5 and TRBJ1-3; D call uncertain. V lost 6 bases and J 4 bases, leaving 16 bases between the germline ends. Looked up from germline, CDR1 is MNHEY and CDR2 is SVGAGI. The CDR3 length is 15 residues. The DNA for the CDR3 is TGTGCCAGCAGGGACTACAGTTACTTAGGAAACACCATATATTTT. It translates to CASRDYSYLGNTIYF.

This chain links TRBV27 with TRBJ2-3; D might be TRBD2 (6 bases). V lost 7 bases to trimming and J lost 5 bases, with 19 bases between them. Germline assignment: CDR1 MNHEY and CDR2 SMNVEV (reference sequence). The CDR3 sequence is 15 residues long. CDR3 sequence: CASIQGTSSGDTQYF. The CDR3 DNA reads TGTGCCAGCATTCAGGGTACTAGCAGTGGAGATACGCAGTATTTT.

This chain connects TRBV9 to TRBJ2-7; TRBD2 matches at 8 bases. The CDR3 has 16 amino acids. The germline gives CDR1 SGDLS, CDR2 YYNGEE. The V gene end was trimmed by 7 bases and the J gene end by 4 bases; junction bases not matched to a gene: 16. As DNA, the CDR3 is TGTGCCAGCTCCCCGGAGGGTGGCGGGGGGCTGTACGAGCAGTACTTC. Protein product: CASSPEGGGGLYEQYF.

Concerning this clone: At the DNA level, this CDR3 is encoded by other sequences in the same sample as well. The chain is built from TRBV7-9 and TRBJ2-7, with 8 bases that match TRBD1. The CDR3 is 15 residues long. Losses at the gene ends were 6 bases for V and 2 bases for J; bases not matched to a gene: 9. The germline V gene encodes CDR1 SEHNR and CDR2 FQNEAQ (reference sequence). CDR3 region: CASSSPGQGTYEQYF. CDR3 coding DNA: TGTGCCAGCAGTTCCCCCGGACAGGGAACCTACGAGCAGTACTTC.

The rearrangement uses TRBV29-1 and TRBJ1-1; a possible D gene is TRBD1 (6 bases). The CDR3 length is 12 residues. V lost 7 bases, J lost 1 base, and 10 bases lay in between. The germline V gene encodes CDR1 SQVTM and CDR2 ANQGSEA. The CDR3, as DNA: TGCAGCGCCCCGACAGGGAACACTGAAGCTTTCTTT. Residues: CSAPTGNTEAFF.

This clone was detected only a few times. The CDR3 coding sequence is TGTGCCAGCAGTTTCTTGCAGGGGGCGGGTAATGAAAAACTGTTTTTT. This gives the protein CASSFLQGAGNEKLFF. V and J are TRBV28 and TRBJ1-4, with 8 bases that match TRBD1. The CDR3 contains 16 residues. The trim removed 3 bases at V and 4 bases at J, leaving 7 bases unmatched. Germline V gene data show CDR1 as MDHEN and CDR2 as SYDVKM.

The chain is built from TRBV10-3 and TRBJ2-2; tentative D call: TRBD2 (5 bases). Trimming pared 7 bases from V and 0 bases from J, leaving 18 bases between. CDR1 is ENHRY and CDR2 is SYGVKD in the germline V gene. This CDR3 is built from 17 residues. This CDR3 is CAIKDSVLKANTGELFF. The CDR3 nucleotides are TGTGCCATCAAGGACTCAGTGTTGAAAGCGAACACCGGGGAGCTGTTTTTT.